This record concerns one T cell receptor (beta chain) sequence. The antigen remains undetermined. This entry is derived from a study of PD-L1 blockade in urothelial cancer. Whole-study context: Blood gave a median around 150,000 T cells.

Study outcomes and limitations: Pretreatment TCR clonality in blood under the median foretold superior survival.

Using immunoSEQ multiplex PCR, the repertoire was profiled, and TCRdb retains in-frame clones only, with some absent. The profile shows tens of thousands of clones, 91% of them singletons. Germline assignment: CDR1 GTSNPN and CDR2 SVGIG (reference sequence). Trimming cost V 3 bases and J 1 base; bases outside gene matches: 10. This CDR3 is built from 17 residues. Indicated time point: peripheral blood 6 weeks after treatment start. The V gene is TRBV30, the J gene TRBJ2-2, with 8 bases that match TRBD2. The clonotype originates from a man in his sixties or seventies with urothelial cancer. Sample: PBMCs, taken around atezolizumab (anti-PD-L1) treatment. CDR3 region: CAWSHLGGDWNTGELFF. DNA of the CDR3: TGTGCCTGGAGCCACCTCGGGGGGGATTGGAACACCGGGGAGCTGTTTTTT.